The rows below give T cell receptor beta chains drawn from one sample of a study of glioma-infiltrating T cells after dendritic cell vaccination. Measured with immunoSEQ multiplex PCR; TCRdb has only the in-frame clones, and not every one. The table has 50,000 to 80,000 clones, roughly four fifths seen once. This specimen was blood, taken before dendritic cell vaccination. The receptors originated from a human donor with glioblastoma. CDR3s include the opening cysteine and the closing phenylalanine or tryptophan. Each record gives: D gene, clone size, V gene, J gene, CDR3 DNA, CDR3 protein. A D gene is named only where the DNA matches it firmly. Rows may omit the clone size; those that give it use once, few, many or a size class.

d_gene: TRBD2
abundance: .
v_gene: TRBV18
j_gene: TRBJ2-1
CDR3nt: TGTGCCAGCTCAGCGAGCGGGGGCCTCTTCTGGGATGAGCAGTTCTTC
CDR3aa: CASSASGGLFWDEQFF

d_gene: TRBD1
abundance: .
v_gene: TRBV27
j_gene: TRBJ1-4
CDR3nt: TGTGCCAGCAGTTTATCGCAGGGGGCGAAACTGTTTTTT
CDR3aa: CASSLSQGAKLFF

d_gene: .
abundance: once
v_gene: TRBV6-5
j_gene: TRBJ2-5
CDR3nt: TGTGCCAGCAGTTACTCGTCTAGCGCGGAGACCCAGTACTTC
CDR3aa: CASSYSSSAETQYF

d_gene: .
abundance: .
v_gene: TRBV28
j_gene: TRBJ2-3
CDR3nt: TGTGCCAGCAGTTCTACAGGGACAGATACGCAGTATTTT
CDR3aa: CASSSTGTDTQYF

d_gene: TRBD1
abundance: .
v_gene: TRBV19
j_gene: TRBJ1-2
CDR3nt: TGTGCCAGTAGTATCAACAGGGGATTCCATGGCTACACCTTC
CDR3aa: CASSINRGFHGYTF

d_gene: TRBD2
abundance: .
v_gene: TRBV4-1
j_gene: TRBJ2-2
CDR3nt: TGCGCCAGCAGCCTTCGGCGGGGGGACACCGGGGAGCTGTTTTTT
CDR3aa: CASSLRRGDTGELFF

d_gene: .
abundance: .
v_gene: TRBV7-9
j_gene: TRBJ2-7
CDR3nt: TGTGCCAGCAGCTCCGCGGACAGCCCCTACGAGCAGTACTTC
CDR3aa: CASSSADSPYEQYF

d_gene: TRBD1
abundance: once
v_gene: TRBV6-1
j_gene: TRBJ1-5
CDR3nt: TGTGCCAGCAGTACAGGGGGCCATTTAACCCAGCATTTT
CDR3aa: CASSTGGHLTQHF

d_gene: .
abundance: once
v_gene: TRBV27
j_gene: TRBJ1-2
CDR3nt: TGTGCCAGCAGTTTAGCAGGGTACTATGGCTACACCTTC
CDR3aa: CASSLAGYYGYTF

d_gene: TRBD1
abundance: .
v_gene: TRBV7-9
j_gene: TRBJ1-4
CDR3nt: TGTGCCAGCAGCTTAGCAGGGGGCTGGGAAAAACTGCTTTTT
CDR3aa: CASSLAGGWEKLLF

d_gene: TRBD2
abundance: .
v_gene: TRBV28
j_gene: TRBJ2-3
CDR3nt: TGTGCCAGCAGTTTGCCGGGGGGGCCAGATACGCAGTATTTT
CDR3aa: CASSLPGGPDTQYF

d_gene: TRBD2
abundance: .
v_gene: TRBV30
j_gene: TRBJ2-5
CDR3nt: TGTGCCTGGAGTCTTACACTGGCCGGGACTAGCGGCCGCGGAACCCAGTACTTC
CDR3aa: CAWSLTLAGTSGRGTQYF

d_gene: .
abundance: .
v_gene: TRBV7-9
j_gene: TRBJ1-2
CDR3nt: TGTGCCAGCAGCTTGCGAGAGGGTGCCGGCTACACCTTC
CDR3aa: CASSLREGAGYTF

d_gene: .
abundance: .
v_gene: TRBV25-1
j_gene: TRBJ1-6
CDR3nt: TGTGCCAGCAGCAACCGCCTGGGGGCCGATAATTCACCCCTCCACTTT
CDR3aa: CASSNRLGADNSPLHF